Listed below are T cell receptor beta chains from one sample, sequenced in a study of control samples from healthy donors and cancer patients. TCRdb's table, derived via immunoSEQ multiplex PCR, lists solely in-frame clones and lacks some. The profile shows around 180,000 clones, 88% of them singletons. The sequencing input was blood. These receptors all stem from a woman aged 30 to 39 in good health. Each CDR3 is given without its conserved first and last residue. Each record gives: CDR3 protein, V gene, D gene, clone size. D genes are given only for firm matches. The size field is filled for only some rows; it gives once, few, many or a size class.

ASSLIGVETQY TRBV6-5 NA NA
ASSSPGSEAF TRBV5-6 NA NA
ASSLQETQY TRBV2 NA NA
ASSATRAEGYT TRBV12-3/TRBV12-4 NA NA
ASSQSYQKETQY TRBV23-1 NA once
ASRPPAGGLPIRETQY TRBV10-1 TRBD2 once
ASRESGTAYGYT TRBV7-2 TRBD1 NA
ASSSDYGYT TRBV5-1 NA once
ASSLPVFGMQY TRBV5-4 NA NA
ASSSRGEETQY TRBV13 NA NA
ASSAWGAGSTDTQY TRBV27 NA NA
ASSPGTLNTGELF TRBV5-4 NA NA
ASSKGTTNEKLF TRBV19 NA NA
ASSLARSNGYT TRBV7-9 NA once
SASDYIRDSSSYEQY TRBV20-1 NA NA
ATSRERQGYGTEAF TRBV15 NA NA
ASSHGGAGGYQETQY TRBV11-2 TRBD2 NA
ASSLIAGPTDTQY TRBV4-1 TRBD2 NA
ASSSLSSYEQY TRBV27 NA NA
ASSRTQETQY TRBV5-1 NA NA
ASSLARNTGELF TRBV5-4 NA few
ASSPGLAGSLAKNIQY TRBV28 TRBD2 once
ASSVEGAGGNTIY TRBV9 TRBD1 once
ASSQEGFGGYT TRBV14 NA NA
ASSDDRGLAPLNEQF TRBV2 TRBD2 NA
ATREGGTDTQY TRBV12-3/TRBV12-4 NA NA
ASSLRGGGYNEQF TRBV5-4 TRBD2 NA
SAPRAEAF TRBV20-1 NA NA
ASSERRGAWGPYEQY TRBV6-1 NA NA